Listed below are T cell receptor beta chains from one sample, sequenced in a study of CD8 T cells in ankylosing spondylitis. MiXCR, run by TCRdb on the 5' RACE reads, gives a single entry per CDR3 protein. The data hold fewer than 30,000 distinct CDR3 sequences, with roughly 2.4% observed a single time. Sequenced sample: blood, either unsorted or a sorted T cell fraction (not recorded which). The receptors derive from a female donor with ankylosing spondylitis or in good health (not recorded which). Both conserved end residues are part of each CDR3. The D gene is left open where the match is weak. The size entry is marked missing in some rows and otherwise reads once, few, many or a size class.

TRBV9	NA	many	TRBJ2-3	TGTGCCAGCAGCGTGGCCCGATCTGGAGGGGGCACAGATACGCAGTATTTT	CASSVARSGGGTDTQYF
TRBV9	TRBD1	many	TRBJ1-4	TGTGCCAGCAGCGTTGGGCAGGGGGCGGGTGAAAAACTGTTTTTT	CASSVGQGAGEKLFF
TRBV9	NA	medium-sized	TRBJ2-2	TGTGCCAGCAGCAAATATACCGGGGAGCTGTTTTTT	CASSKYTGELFF
TRBV9	NA	many	TRBJ1-1	TGTGCCAGCAGCGTAGAGGCAGGGTCGGCTGGGGGAGCTTTCTTT	CASSVEAGSAGGAFF
TRBV9	NA	many	TRBJ1-2	TGTGCCAGCAGCCTGGGAACAGGGTCTGACTATGGCTACACCTTC	CASSLGTGSDYGYTF
TRBV9	NA	many	TRBJ1-1	TGTGCCAGCAGCGTGGGGGGGACACTGAACACTGAAGCTTTCTTT	CASSVGGTLNTEAFF
TRBV9	TRBD1	few	TRBJ2-7	TGTGCCAGCAGCGTAGAGGGACAGGGGGCAGAGCAGTACTTC	CASSVEGQGAEQYF
TRBV9	NA	many	TRBJ2-1	TGTGCCAGCAGCGTACTAGCCTACAATGAGCAGTTCTTC	CASSVLAYNEQFF
TRBV9	TRBD2	many	TRBJ2-2	TGTGCCAGCAGCGTGCCTAGCGGTACCGGGGAGCTGTTTTTT	CASSVPSGTGELFF
TRBV9	NA	many	TRBJ1-2	TGTGCCAGCAGCACAGTTAACTATGGCTACACCTTC	CASSTVNYGYTF
TRBV9	TRBD1	many	TRBJ2-7	TGTGCCAGCAGCGTAGGACAGGGGGCCTCCTACGAGCAGTACTTC	CASSVGQGASYEQYF
TRBV9	TRBD2	many	TRBJ2-7	TGTGCCAGCAGCGGGACTAGCGGGAGATATGAGCAGTACTTC	CASSGTSGRYEQYF
TRBV9	TRBD2	many	TRBJ2-2	TGTGCCAGCAGCCCTGGGACTAGCGGGGTCACCGGGGAGCTGTTTTTT	CASSPGTSGVTGELFF
TRBV9	NA	many	TRBJ2-4	TGTGCCAGCAGCGGCCCGACAGTAGCCAAAAACATTCAGTACTTC	CASSGPTVAKNIQYF
TRBV9	TRBD2	many	TRBJ2-7	TGTGCCAGCAGCAAGGGACTAGCGGGGGCTTCCCTCTACTTC	CASSKGLAGASLYF
TRBV9	TRBD1	many	TRBJ2-2	TGTGCCAGCAGCCCCCAGGGGGCCCCCGGGGAGCTGTTTTTT	CASSPQGAPGELFF
TRBV9	NA	many	TRBJ2-5	TGTGCCAGCAGCGCCCCGGGGAGAAAAGAGACCCAGTACTTC	CASSAPGRKETQYF
TRBV9	TRBD1	many	TRBJ1-4	TGTGCCAGCAGCCCAGGACAGGGGGCGACTAATGAAAAACTGTTTTTT	CASSPGQGATNEKLFF
TRBV9	TRBD1	many	TRBJ2-2	TGTGCCAGCAGCTTTTGGCCGGGACAGGGGACCACCGGGGAGCTGTTTTTT	CASSFWPGQGTTGELFF
TRBV9	NA	many	TRBJ1-2	TGTGCCAGCAGCCCAGGGGAAAACTATGGCTACACCTTC	CASSPGENYGYTF
TRBV9	TRBD1	NA	TRBJ2-2	TGTGCCAGCAGCGAGAGCCCAGGGGGCGGTACCGGGGAGCTGTTTTTT	CASSESPGGGTGELFF
TRBV9	NA	many	TRBJ1-6	TGTGCCAGCAGTACAGGAGGCTATAATTCACCCCTCCACTTT	CASSTGGYNSPLHF
TRBV9	NA	many	TRBJ2-2	TGTGCCAGCAGCGTTTCGACGAACACCGGGGAGCTGTTTTTT	CASSVSTNTGELFF
TRBV9	TRBD2	many	TRBJ2-5	TGTGCCAGCAGCGTAGGGGGACTAGCGGGAGTTCAAGAGACCCAGTACTTC	CASSVGGLAGVQETQYF
TRBV9	NA	many	TRBJ2-3	TGTGCCAGCAGCGTAGCGGGCGATGTTCGGGATACGCAGTATTTT	CASSVAGDVRDTQYF
TRBV9	NA	many	TRBJ2-7	TGTGCCAGCAGCGTAGACGGGATCTCCTACGAGCAGTACTTC	CASSVDGISYEQYF
TRBV9	NA	many	TRBJ2-3	TGTGCCAGCAGCGTCGGGGCCGGGTCTACGCAGTATTTT	CASSVGAGSTQYF
TRBV9	NA	many	TRBJ2-1	TGTGCCAGCAGCGTATCTGCCAGTCACAATGAGCAGTTCTTC	CASSVSASHNEQFF
TRBV9	TRBD2	many	TRBJ2-7	TGTGCCAGCAGCGTAGGGGGACTAGCGGGAGTCGAGCAGTACTTC	CASSVGGLAGVEQYF
TRBV9	NA	many	TRBJ2-6	TGTGCCAGCAGCGTAGTGGGGCGCATAGATGGGGCCAACGTCCTGACTTTC	CASSVVGRIDGANVLTF
TRBV9	NA	many	TRBJ2-3	TGTGCCAGCAGCGTACAGGGCACGGGTAGCGGCACAGATACGCAGTATTTT	CASSVQGTGSGTDTQYF
TRBV9	TRBD1	medium-sized	TRBJ1-2	TGTGCCAGCAGCGTGACCGGGACAGGGGACTATGGCTACACCTTC	CASSVTGTGDYGYTF
TRBV9	TRBD1	NA	TRBJ1-6	TGTGCCAGCAGCCCAGGACAGGATAATTCACCCCTCCACTTT	CASSPGQDNSPLHF
TRBV9	NA	medium-sized	TRBJ2-3	TGTGCCAGCAGCCCTAGAGGGGGGGCAACAGATACGCAGTATTTT	CASSPRGGATDTQYF
TRBV9	NA	many	TRBJ2-3	TGTGCCAGCAGCGAGGGAGACACAGATACGCAGTATTTT	CASSEGDTDTQYF
TRBV9	TRBD2	many	TRBJ2-1	TGTGCCACCTCACCAACCTCGGGGGGGGGGTCGGGTGAGCAGTTCTTC	CATSPTSGGGSGEQFF
TRBV9	NA	many	TRBJ2-3	TGTGCCAGCAGCAAAAAACAGGGTTCCAGCACAGATACGCAGTATTTT	CASSKKQGSSTDTQYF
TRBV9	NA	many	TRBJ1-4	TGTGCCAGCAGCCCTCGGGGAAATCCAACTAATGAAAAACTGTTTTTT	CASSPRGNPTNEKLFF
TRBV9	TRBD2	many	TRBJ2-1	TGTGCCAGCAGCGTAGCCCAAACGCCTCCGACTAGCGGGGGGTATGAGCAGTTCTTC	CASSVAQTPPTSGGYEQFF
TRBV9	NA	many	TRBJ2-2	TGTGCCAGCGCCGGGGGACTCAACACCGGGGAGCTGTTTTTT	CASAGGLNTGELFF
TRBV9	NA	NA	TRBJ2-5	TGTGCCAGCAGCGTAGATCTTAGGGAGACCCAGTACTTC	CASSVDLRETQYF